This TCR beta chain emerged from a study of T cell repertoires in cytomegalovirus infection. Across the whole study: Recently identified HLA-C-restricted CMV epitopes were among the peptides used. Public TCR beta signatures marked donors with CMV infection and the matching HLA.

The CDR3 covers 15 residues. Looked up from germline, CDR1 is MGHRA and CDR2 is YSYEKL. Trimming removed 4 bases from V and 8 bases from J; junction bases left unmatched: 8. This clonotype came up a few times. Antigen: not known. One entry per CDR3 protein results from TCRdb running MiXCR on the reads. The sample holds around 800,000 distinct CDR3 sequences, about 33% seen once. Study results and limitations: The study found HLA-C-restricted CMV-specific TCR beta clonotypes dominating the ex vivo response. Summed frequency of public TCR beta families distinguished CMV carriers with the relevant HLA.

The gene calls are TRBV4-1 and TRBJ1-4; 9 nucleotides agree with TRBD1. This TCR was recovered from a human donor in good health (CMV status not recorded). Some clones in this sample may be carry-over from other donors' samples. Material: cultured CD8+ T cells from PBMCs, obtained from culture after CMV antigen stimulation. As DNA, the CDR3 is TGCGCCAGCAGCCGGATCGGGACAGGGAAAGAAAAACTGTTTTTT. It codes for CASSRIGTGKEKLFF.